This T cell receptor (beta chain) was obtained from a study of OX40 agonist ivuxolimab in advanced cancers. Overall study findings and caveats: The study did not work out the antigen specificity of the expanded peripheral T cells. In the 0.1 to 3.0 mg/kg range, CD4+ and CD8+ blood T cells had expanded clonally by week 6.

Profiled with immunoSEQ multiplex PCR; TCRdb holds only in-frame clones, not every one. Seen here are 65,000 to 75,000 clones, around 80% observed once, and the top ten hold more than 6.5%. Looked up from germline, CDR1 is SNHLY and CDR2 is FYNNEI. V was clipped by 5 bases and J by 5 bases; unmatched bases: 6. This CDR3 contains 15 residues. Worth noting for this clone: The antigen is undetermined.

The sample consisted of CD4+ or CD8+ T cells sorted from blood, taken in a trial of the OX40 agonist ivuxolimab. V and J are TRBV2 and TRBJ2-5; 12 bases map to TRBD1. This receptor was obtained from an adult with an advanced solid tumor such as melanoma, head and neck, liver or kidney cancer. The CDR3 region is CASSSGQGAGETQYF. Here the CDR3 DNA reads TGTGCCAGCAGTTCGGGACAGGGGGCTGGGGAGACCCAGTACTTC. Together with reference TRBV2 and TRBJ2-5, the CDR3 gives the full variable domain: EPEVTQTPSHQVTQMGQEVILRCVPISNHLYFYWYRQILGQKVEFLVSFYNNEISEKSEIFDDQFSVERPDGSNFTLKIRSTKLEDSAMYFCASSSGQGAGETQYFGPGTRLLVL.